Presented here are 28 T cell receptor beta chains from one specimen sequenced in a study of read filtering for tumor transcriptome and immune sequencing. This library used approximately 0.4 ug RNA and molecular barcoded adaptors spanning alpha/delta and beta/gamma chains. TCRdb ran MiXCR on the reads and lists one entry per CDR3 protein. This table has about 14,000 distinct CDR3 sequences, roughly 22% appearing once. Material: a population of CD138-negative cells sorted from bone marrow. The receptor set was obtained from a donor at least 40 years old with multiple myeloma.

Worth noting for this clonotype: A read error is possible here, since a much larger clone lies one base away. The J gene is TRBJ2-7, the V gene TRBV29-1; no clear D gene. The V gene's germline CDR1 is SQVTM and CDR2 ANQGSEA. V lost 6 bases and J lost 6, with 12 bases in between. The CDR3 sequence is 11 residues long. Here the CDR3 reads CSVKDFCEQYF. DNA for the CDR3: TGCAGCGTCAAAGACTTCTGCGAGCAGTACTTC.

This clonotype was detected ten times or more. This chain connects TRBV29-1 to TRBJ2-3, with D hard to call. This CDR3 spans 13 amino acids. Germline CDR1 is SQVTM and CDR2 is ANQGSEA. Trimming took 1 base from V and 0 from J, leaving 5 bases between them. The CDR3 loop reads CSVEVDSTDTQYF. For the CDR3, the DNA is TGCAGCGTTGAAGTGGACAGCACAGATACGCAGTATTTT.

Worth noting for this clonotype: Because the CDR3 is missing its conserved closing phenylalanine or tryptophan, this is likely a read error. The chain couples TRBV20-1 to TRBJ2-1; 11 bases map to TRBD2. The CDR3 is 12 amino acids. CDR1 and CDR2 (germline): DFQATT, SNEGSKA (reference sequence). After removal of 5 bases from V and 9 bases from J, the junction contained 3 bases not matched to a gene. The CDR3 DNA sequence: TGCAGTGCTCCGACTAGCGGGATTGAGCAGTTCCTC. The encoded protein is CSAPTSGIEQFL.

For the CDR3, the DNA is TGTGCCACCAGTGCCCCCCGGAGGGGATCTGACTATGGCTACACCTTC. This translates into CATSAPRRGSDYGYTF. This rearrangement joins TRBV24-1 to TRBJ1-2; tentative D call: TRBD1 (5 bases). V gave up 5 bases and J gave up 3 bases, with 18 bases separating them. Germline lookup yields CDR1 KGHDR and CDR2 SFDVKD. The CDR3 totals 16 residues.

Remarks on this clonotype: An end of the junction does not agree with germline; a read error may underlie this. The chain carries TRBV12-3 or TRBV12-4 and TRBJ1-2; the D is unclear. The CDR3 is made up of 12 amino acids. The chain's CDR3 is CASSGGGYGHTF. The CDR3 DNA follows: TGTGCCAGCAGCGGCGGTGGCTATGGCCACACCTTC.

This clonotype was seen a single time. A much bigger clone sits one base away, suggesting this may be a read error. Here the CDR3 reads CASSQLQEGAGYTF. In DNA form, the CDR3 reads TGTGCCAGCAGCCAACTTCAGGAGGGGGCTGGCTACACCTTC. The chain is built from TRBV3-1 and TRBJ1-2; TRBD1 agrees at 7 bases. Trimming at V came to 2 bases and at J to 7 bases, leaving 7 bases not matched to a gene. Germline CDR1 is LGHDT and CDR2 is YNNKEL (reference sequence). This CDR3 is 14 amino acids long.

In its sample, this clonotype was seen a few times. The chain is built from TRBV20-1 and TRBJ1-2; no clear D. V lost 1 base and J 2 bases, leaving 5 bases between the germline ends. Germline V lookup: CDR1 DFQATT, CDR2 SNEGSKA (reference sequence). The CDR3 sequence is 12 residues long. The CDR3, as DNA: TGCAGTGCTAGAGCGAAAAACTATGGCTACACCTTC. As protein: CSARAKNYGYTF.

Turning to this clonotype: The conserved phenylalanine or tryptophan normally closing the CDR3 is absent here, so this likely arose from a read error. The genes are TRBV29-1 and TRBJ2-1; TRBD2 agrees at 7 bases. The CDR3 runs 12 residues. V lost 4 bases, J lost 4 bases, and 1 base stayed unmatched. Germline V CDR1 and CDR2: SQVTM, ANQGSEA. The CDR3 coding sequence is TGCAGCGTTGGGGAGGGGTACAATGAGCAGTTCCTC. Its translation is CSVGEGYNEQFL.

This clonotype showed up just a few times. V usage is TRBV6-1 and J usage is TRBJ2-7; perhaps TRBD1 as D (5 bases). Looked up from germline, CDR1 is MNHNS and CDR2 is SASEGT. V lost 6 bases, J lost 3 bases, and 12 bases lay in between. The CDR3 has 13 residues. The CDR3 DNA sequence: TGTGCCAGCAGGAGGACACAAGACTACGAGCAGTACTTC. It translates to CASRRTQDYEQYF.

This clonotype was picked up many times. This chain connects TRBV7-9 to TRBJ2-6; a weak D match, TRBD1 (5 bases). V lost 1 base and J lost 2, with 9 bases in between. Per germline, CDR1 SEHNR and CDR2 FQNEAQ (reference sequence). CDR3 length equals 16 residues. The CDR3, as DNA: TGTGCCAGCAGCTTAGAGAACAGGCCTGGGGCCAACGTCCTGACTTTC. It codes for CASSLENRPGANVLTF. The full variable domain, with the rest looked up from reference TRBV7-9 and TRBJ2-6, is DTGVSQNPRHKITKRGQNVTFRCDPISEHNRLYWYRQTLGQGPEFLTYFQNEAQLEKSRLLSDRFSAERPKGSFSTLEIQRTEQGDSAMYLCASSLENRPGANVLTFGAGSRLTVL.

Many counts were recorded for this clonotype. The CDR3 sequence is CASSYTRVYNEQFF. In nucleotides, the CDR3 is TGTGCCAGCAGTTATACCAGAGTCTACAATGAGCAGTTCTTC. The rearrangement joins TRBV6-5 to TRBJ2-1; D is uncertain. CDR3 size: 14 residues. The germline gives CDR1 MNHEY, CDR2 SVGAGI. V dropped 3 bases and J dropped 3 bases, with 9 bases sitting between them.

V gene TRBV18 combines with J gene TRBJ1-2, with D maybe TRBD1 (6 bases). CDR1 and CDR2 (germline): KGHSH, LQKENI. Trimming removed 4 bases at V and 4 bases at J, with 13 bases between. The CDR3 extends over 14 amino acids. The CDR3 sequence: CASSHNKDSYGYTF. In DNA, the CDR3 is TGTGCCAGCTCACACAATAAGGACAGCTATGGCTACACCTTC.

This clonotype showed up many times. The chain recombines TRBV20-1 with TRBJ2-7, with 8 bases that match TRBD2. This CDR3 is built from 14 residues. Germline V CDR1 and CDR2: DFQATT, SNEGSKA (reference sequence). The ends lost 6 bases at V and 2 bases at J; junction bases unmatched: 9. The CDR3 sequence: CSAKTSAYTYEQYF. The CDR3 DNA is TGCAGTGCAAAGACTAGCGCGTACACCTACGAGCAGTACTTC.

This clonotype was seen repeatedly, ten times or more. The chain's CDR3 is CASRRTSGSGGLDTQYF. The CDR3 DNA is TGTGCCAGCAGACGGACTAGCGGGAGCGGGGGGTTAGATACGCAGTATTTT. The genes are TRBV7-2 and TRBJ2-3; 13 bases map to TRBD2. Germline V gene sequence: CDR1 SGHTA, CDR2 FQGNSA. The CDR3 length is 17 residues. The junction had 11 bases not matched to a gene; V was cut back by 6 bases and J by 5 bases.

Note on this clonotype: A single base is all that separates this from a far larger clone, so a read error is likely. The gene calls are TRBV7-8 and TRBJ2-1; maybe TRBD1 (6 bases). This CDR3 spans 13 amino acids. CDR1 and CDR2 from the germline V gene are SGHVS and FQNEAQ. Trimming took 2 bases from V and 4 from J, leaving 6 bases between them. CDR3 DNA sequence: TGTGCCAGCAGCTTAAGGGGGTACAATGAGCAGTTCTTC. Its translation: CASSLRGYNEQFF.

This clonotype appeared many times. The chain recombines TRBV9 with TRBJ2-3, with TRBD2 matching over 7 bases. Unmatched junction bases numbered 10, after V lost 0 bases and J lost 0 bases. The germline gives CDR1 SGDLS, CDR2 YYNGEE. The CDR3 spans 18 residues. CDR3 DNA sequence: TGTGCCAGCAGCGTAGCTGGTCTAGCGGTATCTAGCACAGATACGCAGTATTTT. Its protein is CASSVAGLAVSSTDTQYF.

This chain joins TRBV20-1 and TRBJ1-4; D not resolved. With 6 bases removed from V and 4 bases from J, the gap between germline ends came to 18 bases. Germline lookup yields CDR1 DFQATT and CDR2 SNEGSKA (reference sequence). The CDR3 sequence is 15 residues long. CDR3 residues: CSALPPASCNEKLFF. The CDR3 nucleotides are TGCAGTGCGCTACCGCCCGCGTCCTGTAATGAAAAACTGTTTTTT.

This clonotype has more than one count but fewer than ten. The rearrangement uses TRBV12-3 or TRBV12-4 and TRBJ1-4; perhaps TRBD1 as D (5 bases). This CDR3 is built from 15 residues. V gave up 6 bases and J gave up 11 bases, with 22 bases separating them. The CDR3 DNA reads TGTGCCAGCAGAATTGACCGCGGGGGACCTTTTAAACTGTTTTTT. Its protein product is CASRIDRGGPFKLFF.

This clonotype came up many times. The chain combines TRBV19 with TRBJ2-6; D is uncertain. V was clipped by 1 base and J by 9 bases, with 4 bases between them. This CDR3 has 12 amino acids. The germline V gene has CDR1 LNHDA and CDR2 SQIVND (reference sequence). CDR3 nucleotide sequence: TGTGCCAGTAGTATAGGGTACAACGTCCTGACTTTC. It codes for CASSIGYNVLTF.

This clonotype was seen many times. The chain employs TRBV6-2 or TRBV6-3 and TRBJ2-2; D tentatively fits TRBD1 or TRBD2 (5 bases each). Trimming pared 3 bases from V and 7 bases from J, leaving 18 bases between. The CDR3 loop spans 16 amino acids. Looked up from germline, CDR1 is MNHEY and CDR2 is SVGEGT. The CDR3 nucleotides read TGTGCCAGCAGTTATCTGGGGACGTCGGTGAGCGGGGAGCTGTTTTTT. This translates into CASSYLGTSVSGELFF.

In regard to this clonotype: This likely stems from a read error, as it lies one base from a far larger clone. The J gene is TRBJ2-1, the V gene TRBV6-1; either TRBD1 or TRBD2 may fit D (5 bases each). The CDR3 has 17 residues. Germline V lookup: CDR1 MNHNS, CDR2 SASEGT. The CDR3 DNA sequence: TGTGTCAGCAGCCCCCAGGCCCGGGACCGGATCTCGAATGAGCAGTTCTTC. Its protein product is CVSSPQARDRISNEQFF.

The chain employs TRBV5-1 and TRBJ1-1; 7 positions match TRBD1. This CDR3 spans 14 amino acids. The germline V gene encodes CDR1 SGHRS and CDR2 YFSETQ. The trim removed 2 bases at V and 0 bases at J, leaving 1 base unmatched. CDR3 bases: TGCGCCAGCAGCTTTCAGGGGGTGAACACTGAAGCTTTCTTT. Its translation: CASSFQGVNTEAFF.

This clonotype was found many times. This chain joins TRBV7-2 and TRBJ2-7; D is ambiguous. V lost 0 bases to trimming and J lost 5 bases, with 11 bases between them. There are 14 residues in the CDR3. Germline CDR1 and CDR2: SGHTA and FQGNSA. CDR3 in amino acids: CASSLAPRPDEQYF. In DNA, the CDR3 is TGTGCCAGCAGCTTAGCGCCCAGGCCGGACGAGCAGTACTTC.

This chain connects TRBV10-2 to TRBJ2-1, with 9 bases matching TRBD1. The CDR3 has 13 amino acids. Germline CDR1 and CDR2: WSHSY and SAAADI. J was trimmed by 9 bases and V by 7 bases; bases with no gene match: 7. CDR3 amino acids: CASTKDRGGEQFF. CDR3 in DNA: TGCGCCAGCACGAAGGACAGGGGTGGTGAGCAGTTCTTC.

This clonotype was seen repeatedly, ten times or more. The CDR3, as DNA: TGCGCCAGCAGCTTGGATAGGGTCGACAATGAGCAGTTCTTC. Translated: CASSLDRVDNEQFF. The rearrangement joins TRBV5-1 to TRBJ2-1; D unresolved. Trimming pared 0 bases from V and 5 bases from J, leaving 9 bases between. The CDR3 is made up of 14 amino acids. Germline loops: CDR1 SGHRS, CDR2 YFSETQ.

This clonotype was counted between two and nine times. CDR3: CASSYSKLMNYEQYF. The CDR3 nucleotides are TGTGCCAGCAGTTACTCGAAATTGATGAACTACGAGCAGTACTTC. The V and J genes are TRBV6-5 and TRBJ2-7; no definite D call. V lost 0 bases and J 3 bases, leaving 12 bases between the germline ends. The CDR3 spans 15 residues. The V gene's germline CDR1 is MNHEY and CDR2 SVGAGI.

The sample holds many counts of this clonotype. V is TRBV5-4 and J is TRBJ2-1; 8 positions agree with TRBD2. The CDR3 loop spans 17 amino acids. Germline CDR1 and CDR2: SGHNT and YYREEE (reference sequence). V shed 3 bases, J shed 2 bases, and the junction held 10 bases outside the gene matches. The CDR3 DNA reads TGTGCCAGCAGCTCCGCGGGGGGCGGGAATACCTACAATGAGCAGTTCTTC. Protein sequence: CASSSAGGGNTYNEQFF.

This clonotype was counted once. The chain has TRBV5-1 and TRBJ2-4, with TRBD1 matching 7 bases. Germline V lookup: CDR1 SGHRS, CDR2 YFSETQ. This CDR3 is 12 amino acids long. Trimming at V came to 7 bases and at J to 9 bases, leaving 7 bases not matched to a gene. The CDR3 reads CASPGQRGIQYF. CDR3 bases: TGCGCCAGCCCGGGACAGAGGGGCATTCAGTACTTC.